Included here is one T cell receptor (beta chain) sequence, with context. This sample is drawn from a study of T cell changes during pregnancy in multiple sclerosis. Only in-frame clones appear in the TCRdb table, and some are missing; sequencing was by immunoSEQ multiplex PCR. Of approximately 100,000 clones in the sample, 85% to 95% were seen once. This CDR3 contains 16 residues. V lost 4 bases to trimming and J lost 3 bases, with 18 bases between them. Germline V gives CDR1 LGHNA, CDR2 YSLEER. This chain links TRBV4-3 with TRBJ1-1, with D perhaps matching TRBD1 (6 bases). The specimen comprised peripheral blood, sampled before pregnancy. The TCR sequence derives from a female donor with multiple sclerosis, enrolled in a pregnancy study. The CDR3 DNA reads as TGCGCCAGCAGCCCCGGTGCGGGGGCGGGGTACACTGAAGCTTTCTTT. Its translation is CASSPGAGAGYTEAFF.